The clone carrying this T cell receptor (beta chain) was seen only a few times. Its matching antigen is unknown. This record comes from a study of T cells in Graves' hyperthyroidism and ophthalmopathy. Findings and caveats of the study: Most thyroid-expanded clonotypes above 0.001 were also found in blood.

The source material, RNA transcripts, was used to amplify TCR beta CDR3 regions. RT-PCR in the first round (using the HTBI primer set) targeted the TCR CDR3. TCRdb fed the multiplex PCR reads into MiXCR, producing one record per CDR3 protein. The sample records about 400,000 distinct CDR3 sequences, 14% to 15% being singletons. Trimming shortened V by 7 bases and J by 9 bases, and 16 bases separated the two germline ends. Germline-derived CDR1 and CDR2 are MDHEN and SYDVKM. This CDR3 has 12 amino acids. It was considered stable Graves' hyperthyroidism when ophthalmopathy did not progress within 18 months.

Material: blood. The V gene is TRBV28, the J gene TRBJ2-7, with D perhaps being TRBD1 or TRBD2 (5 bases each). This sequence originates from a woman aged 30 to 39 with Graves' hyperthyroidism. The CDR3 coding sequence is TGTGCCAGCACCCTTGGGGGAAGGGGGCAGTACTTC. Amino acid sequence: CASTLGGRGQYF. Looking up the rest from reference TRBV28 and TRBJ2-7 gives the full variable domain: DVKVTQSSRYLVKRTGEKVFLECVQDMDHENMFWYRQDPGLGLRLIYFSYDVKMKEKGDIPEGYSVSREKKERFSLILESASTNQTSMYLCASTLGGRGQYFGPGTRLTVT.